The 19 T cell receptor beta chains reported below all come from one sample, sequenced in a study of regulatory T cells in long-lasting Graves disease. Time point reported: newly diagnosed GD, antithyroid drugs for less than 3 months. Preparation of the TCR library used RNA extracted from PBMCs. TCR beta libraries were built with iRepertoire HTBI primers and Arm-PCR of CDR3 regions. Via MiXCR, TCRdb re-called the multiplex PCR reads, giving one row per CDR3 protein. The top ten hold over 20% of the sample, which has approximately 390,000 distinct CDR3 sequences, roughly 16% seen once. These data were also filed under a second study, of T cells in Graves' hyperthyroidism and ophthalmopathy.

The sequenced sample was peripheral blood mononuclear cells (PBMCs), obtained at new diagnosis, from a patient treated with antithyroid drugs. These receptors all stem from a young woman with Graves disease.

This clonotype was detected a few times. The genes are TRBV11-2 and TRBJ1-1; no clear D. Deletions cut 2 bases from V and 7 bases from J, with 5 bases between. Germline assignment: CDR1 SGHAT and CDR2 FQNNGV. The CDR3 covers 11 residues. CDR3 nucleotide sequence: TGTGCCAGCAGCTTAAACCGTGAAGCTTTCTTT. As protein: CASSLNREAFF.

In this sample, this clonotype turned up a few times. V gene TRBV19 combines with J gene TRBJ2-2; D possibly corresponds to TRBD1 (5 bases). CDR1 and CDR2 (germline): LNHDA, SQIVND (reference sequence). The CDR3 is 16 amino acids. V was clipped by 1 base and J by 5 bases, with 14 bases between them. CDR3 residues: CASSIGNQGWTGELFF. The CDR3 nucleotides are TGTGCCAGTAGTATAGGGAACCAGGGATGGACCGGGGAGCTGTTTTTT.

This clonotype occurred many times. The chain has TRBV18 and TRBJ2-7; TRBD1 agrees at 10 bases. V shed 3 bases, J shed 1 base, and the junction held 3 bases outside the gene matches. Germline loops: CDR1 KGHSH, CDR2 LQKENI. This CDR3 is 15 amino acids long. The CDR3 DNA reads TGTGCCAGCTCACCCGGACAGGGGGAGTCCTACGAGCAGTACTTC. Translated, it gives CASSPGQGESYEQYF.

In its sample, this clonotype was seen many times. The chain couples TRBV28 to TRBJ2-7; TRBD1 aligns across 7 bases. The CDR3 consists of 15 residues. The junction had 9 bases not matched to a gene; V was cut back by 3 bases and J by 4 bases. The V gene's germline CDR1 is MDHEN and CDR2 SYDVKM. This chain's CDR3 is CASSFPTGSSYEQYF. CDR3 nucleotides: TGTGCCAGCAGTTTCCCGACAGGGTCGAGTTACGAGCAGTACTTC. The complete variable domain, with remaining parts taken from reference TRBV28 and TRBJ2-7, reads DVKVTQSSRYLVKRTGEKVFLECVQDMDHENMFWYRQDPGLGLRLIYFSYDVKMKEKGDIPEGYSVSREKKERFSLILESASTNQTSMYLCASSFPTGSSYEQYFGPGTRLTVT.

This clonotype appeared many times. This chain joins TRBV28 and TRBJ1-2; D possibly corresponds to TRBD1 (6 bases). Trimming cost V 5 bases and J 1 base, with 17 bases left between them. The V gene's germline CDR1 is MDHEN and CDR2 SYDVKM. The CDR3 has 16 residues. The CDR3 DNA reads as TGTGCCAGCAGTCCTCGGGGGGGGGCGATTAACTATGGCTACACCTTC. This encodes CASSPRGGAINYGYTF.

This clonotype was seen at least ten times. This chain uses TRBV30 with TRBJ2-7, with 8 bases fitting TRBD2. CDR1 is GTSNPN, CDR2 SVGIG, per germline (reference sequence). The J segment lost 2 bases and the V segment lost 5 bases, leaving 8 bases of the junction unmatched. This CDR3 spans 14 amino acids. CDR3 DNA: TGTGCCTGGGGTAGCGGGACCCATACCTACGAGCAGTACTTC. Translation gives CAWGSGTHTYEQYF.

This clonotype came up many times. The chain joins TRBV3-1 to TRBJ2-7; tentative D call: TRBD2 (6 bases). The CDR3 contains 16 residues. Trimming removed 5 bases at V and 3 bases at J, with 20 bases between. Germline V CDR1 and CDR2: LGHDT, YNNKEL (reference sequence). The CDR3 here is CASSNSHSGRGYEQYF. The CDR3, as DNA: TGTGCCAGCAGCAACTCCCATAGCGGAAGGGGCTACGAGCAGTACTTC.

The gene calls are TRBV9 and TRBJ2-3; no clear D. There are 14 residues in the CDR3. Germline V gene sequence: CDR1 SGDLS, CDR2 YYNGEE. Between the trimmed V and J ends, which lost 1 base and 1 base, there was a span of 7 bases. The CDR3 here is CASSVSPGTDTQYF. DNA for the CDR3: TGTGCCAGCAGCGTATCCCCAGGCACAGATACGCAGTATTTT.

This clonotype was detected ten times or more. V is TRBV28 and J is TRBJ2-1; D remains ambiguous. The CDR3 runs 12 residues. Trimming took off 3 bases at V and 6 bases at J, with 6 bases between the two ends. Germline V gives CDR1 MDHEN, CDR2 SYDVKM. CDR3 DNA sequence: TGTGCCAGCAGTTTGGGCCTCAATGAGCAGTTCTTC. Protein product: CASSLGLNEQFF. Full variable domain (missing parts from reference TRBV28 and TRBJ2-1): DVKVTQSSRYLVKRTGEKVFLECVQDMDHENMFWYRQDPGLGLRLIYFSYDVKMKEKGDIPEGYSVSREKKERFSLILESASTNQTSMYLCASSLGLNEQFFGPGTRLTVL.

This sequence joins TRBV12-3 or TRBV12-4 and TRBJ1-1; D remains ambiguous. V was cut by 5 bases and J by 5 bases, with 9 bases left in between. The CDR3 is made up of 12 amino acids. The CDR3 region has the DNA TGTGCCAGCAGTCAAATTAGAACTGAAGCTTTCTTT. It codes for CASSQIRTEAFF.

This clonotype was observed at least ten times. The V call is TRBV11-2, the J call TRBJ2-3; the match to TRBD2 covers 13 bases. Germline V gene data show CDR1 as SGHAT and CDR2 as FQNNGV. CDR3 length: 16 residues. V lost 4 bases and J lost 3; bases outside the gene matches: 4. For the CDR3, the DNA is TGTGCCAGCAGCTCACCGACTAGCGGGAGGACAGATACGCAGTATTTT. Amino acid sequence: CASSSPTSGRTDTQYF.

This clonotype has ten or more counts. The gene calls are TRBV28 and TRBJ2-1; D is undetermined. Per germline, CDR1 MDHEN and CDR2 SYDVKM. The V and J ends lost 6 bases and 8 bases respectively, with 17 bases between them. The CDR3 length is 14 residues. The CDR3 loop reads CASRAWKGRDEQFF. The CDR3 DNA reads as TGTGCCAGCAGGGCCTGGAAAGGAAGGGATGAGCAGTTCTTC.

This clonotype was counted a few times. The V and J genes are TRBV20-1 and TRBJ2-7, with no clear D. The germline V and J ends were trimmed by 1 base and 2 bases, with 12 bases remaining between them. This CDR3 has 14 residues. The germline V gene encodes CDR1 DFQATT and CDR2 SNEGSKA (reference sequence). The CDR3 sequence is CSARVPGGPYEQYF. Here the CDR3 DNA reads TGCAGTGCTAGAGTGCCAGGTGGGCCCTACGAGCAGTACTTC.

The chain's CDR3 is CASSFERDSPRGDTQYF. In DNA form, the CDR3 reads TGCGCCAGCAGCTTCGAGCGGGACAGCCCTAGGGGGGATACGCAGTATTTT. The chain has TRBV5-1 and TRBJ2-3; the D call may be TRBD1 or TRBD2 (7 bases each). Per the germline V gene, CDR1 is SGHRS and CDR2 is YFSETQ. The V and J ends lost 2 bases and 6 bases respectively, with 22 bases between them. The CDR3 has 17 residues.

The V gene is TRBV4-2, the J gene TRBJ2-5; D not certain. Trimming took off 4 bases at V and 5 bases at J, with 11 bases between the two ends. Per germline, CDR1 LGHNA and CDR2 YNFKEQ. The CDR3 is 13 residues long. The CDR3 here is CASSLGILETQYF. For the CDR3, the DNA is TGTGCCAGCAGCCTCGGTATTTTGGAGACCCAGTACTTC.

The V gene is TRBV28, the J gene TRBJ2-1, with 13 positions matching TRBD2. The CDR3 contains 15 residues. The J segment lost 6 bases and the V segment lost 4 bases, leaving 3 bases of the junction unmatched. Per the germline V gene, CDR1 is MDHEN and CDR2 is SYDVKM. The DNA of the CDR3 is TGTGCCAGCAGTTCACTAGCGGGGGGGTCCAATGAGCAGTTCTTC. It translates to CASSSLAGGSNEQFF. The whole variable domain, filled in from reference TRBV28 and TRBJ2-1, reads DVKVTQSSRYLVKRTGEKVFLECVQDMDHENMFWYRQDPGLGLRLIYFSYDVKMKEKGDIPEGYSVSREKKERFSLILESASTNQTSMYLCASSSLAGGSNEQFFGPGTRLTVL.

The table lists this clonotype with a few counts. The chain uses TRBV4-1 and TRBJ1-1; D gene unclear. Trimming left V 1 base short and J 5 bases short, with 11 bases between. Germline CDR1 reads MGHRA; CDR2 reads YSYEKL. The CDR3 runs to 14 residues. CDR3 region: CASSQGIGGTEAFF. In DNA, the CDR3 is TGCGCCAGCAGCCAAGGTATCGGTGGGACTGAAGCTTTCTTT.

V is TRBV19 and J is TRBJ1-2, with TRBD1 matching 10 bases. CDR1 and CDR2 from the germline V gene are LNHDA and SQIVND (reference sequence). The V segment lost 3 bases and the J segment 3 bases; nucleotides outside the gene matches: 4. The CDR3 consists of 15 residues. CDR3 in amino acids: CASSIDRGLDYGYTF. For the CDR3, the DNA is TGTGCCAGTAGTATCGACAGGGGGCTTGACTATGGCTACACCTTC.

The gene calls are TRBV27 and TRBJ2-7; D is possibly TRBD1 (6 bases). Germline-derived CDR1 and CDR2 are MNHEY and SMNVEV (reference sequence). Trimming took 6 bases from V and 5 from J, leaving 11 bases between them. There are 12 residues in the CDR3. The CDR3 region has the DNA TGTGCCAGCAGGGCAGGGGCCCACGAGCAGTACTTC. Translating it yields CASRAGAHEQYF.